The text below deals with one T cell receptor (beta chain). No antigen is known for it. A J-beta primer mix and a sample-barcoded 5' primer were used in a second PCR of about 6 to 12 cycles. One entry per CDR3 protein, called by TCRdb with MiXCR from the 5' RACE reads. The sample holds just over 1 million distinct CDR3 sequences, more than 35% seen once. This entry is derived from a study of blood T cells in healthy people across ages. The study, taken as a whole, reports: With age, beta diversity per million T cells declined roughly linearly, significantly by about 37. Relative to aged donors, long-lived donors carried more naive CD4+ cells and displayed higher diversity.

Each individual donor underwent a draw of 8 to 10 milliliters of peripheral blood. Extractions gave at least 5.5 micrograms of total RNA per sample. This TCR came from a woman aged 55-69 years in good health. The material sequenced was blood.

CDR3 sequence: CASSHGGDRGEKLFF. The CDR3 nucleotides are TGTGCCAGCAGCCACGGTGGGGATAGGGGTGAAAAACTGTTTTTT. J is TRBJ1-4 and V is TRBV5-6; a weak D match, TRBD1 (5 bases). V lost 4 bases to trimming and J lost 7 bases, with 17 bases between them. The CDR3 runs to 15 residues. Per germline, CDR1 SGHDT and CDR2 YYEEEE.